These 18 T cell receptor beta chains were all obtained from the same sample, sequenced in a study of memory B cells and T cells in multiple sclerosis. Data came from immunoSEQ multiplex PCR; TCRdb stores just in-frame clones and leaves some out. In the table there are approximately 32,000 clones, roughly 88% of which are singletons. CFSE-dim autoproliferating and CFSE-high non-proliferating T cells from unstimulated culture were sequenced separately. Roughly 4.8x10^7 CFSE-labeled PBMCs were cultured six to seven days unstimulated, then replicate wells were pooled. No cognate antigen is known for these TCRs. Sequenced input: PBMCs from blood kept in culture. These receptors came from a human donor with multiple sclerosis.

The chain combines TRBV9 with TRBJ2-1; 14 bases align to TRBD2. J was trimmed by 2 bases and V by 2 bases; bases with no gene match: 3. Looked up from germline, CDR1 is SGDLS and CDR2 is YYNGEE. The CDR3 length is 17 residues. The CDR3 sequence is CASSVRTSGGPYNEQFF. In nucleotides, the CDR3 is TGTGCCAGCAGCGTGAGGACTAGCGGGGGGCCCTACAATGAGCAGTTCTTC.

This rearrangement joins TRBV27 to TRBJ1-2, with D possibly being TRBD1 (5 bases). The CDR3 consists of 15 residues. V lost 0 bases to trimming and J lost 7 bases, with 15 bases between them. Per germline, CDR1 MNHEY and CDR2 SMNVEV (reference sequence). The CDR3 nucleotides are TGTGCCAGCAGTTTATCATCTGGGGGGGGTGGTGGCTACACCTTC. Translation: CASSLSSGGGGGYTF.

J is TRBJ2-1 and V is TRBV19; 14 nucleotides agree with TRBD2. This CDR3 is 17 amino acids long. Germline lookup yields CDR1 LNHDA and CDR2 SQIVND (reference sequence). V trimming: 10 bases; J trimming: 5 bases; junction bases outside the gene matches: 13. Here the CDR3 reads CATGGTSGRHGDNEQFF. The CDR3 DNA sequence: TGTGCCACCGGCGGGACTAGCGGGAGACATGGGGACAATGAGCAGTTCTTC.

CDR3 sequence (DNA): TGCGCCAGCACAGTAGCGGGGGGACAAGAGACCCAGTACTTC. Translated, it gives CASTVAGGQETQYF. The chain employs TRBV5-1 and TRBJ2-5; 10 bases agree with TRBD2. V gave up 6 bases and J gave up 2 bases; unmatched junction bases: 4. The CDR3 length is 14 residues. Germline V gives CDR1 SGHRS, CDR2 YFSETQ.

CDR3 region: CASSLATGPGTGELFF. CDR3 sequence (DNA): TGCGCCAGCAGCCTCGCGACAGGGCCCGGCACCGGGGAGCTGTTTTTT. The rearrangement uses TRBV5-1 and TRBJ2-2, with 7 positions matching TRBD1. The CDR3 is 16 amino acids. J lost 4 bases, V lost 4 bases, and 10 bases had no gene match. The germline gives CDR1 SGHRS, CDR2 YFSETQ.

The count of this clone is one. The chain carries TRBV20-1 and TRBJ2-7; unclear D gene. This CDR3 contains 11 residues. CDR1 is DFQATT, CDR2 SNEGSKA, per germline (reference sequence). V dropped 4 bases and J dropped 2 bases, with 6 bases sitting between them. CDR3 sequence: CSAIAAYEQYF. The CDR3 region has the DNA TGCAGTGCTATCGCGGCCTACGAGCAGTACTTC.

V is TRBV27 and J is TRBJ2-3, with D tentatively TRBD1 or TRBD2 (5 bases each). V shed 7 bases and J shed 2 bases, with 16 bases lying between them. CDR3 size: 15 residues. Germline V gene data show CDR1 as MNHEY and CDR2 as SMNVEV (reference sequence). The CDR3 reads CASNNHGTVTDTQYF. CDR3 nucleotides: TGTGCCAGCAATAACCACGGGACGGTCACAGATACGCAGTATTTT.

The chain joins TRBV4-1 to TRBJ1-2, with D unclear. Germline loops: CDR1 MGHRA, CDR2 YSYEKL. V was cut by 3 bases and J by 2 bases, with 13 bases left in between. The CDR3 has 15 residues. CDR3 loop: CASSQVGRPNYGYTF. In nucleotides, the CDR3 is TGCGCCAGCAGCCAGGTAGGGCGTCCGAACTATGGCTACACCTTC.

The chain has TRBV9 and TRBJ2-7, with a tentative D call TRBD2 (7 bases). Per germline, CDR1 SGDLS and CDR2 YYNGEE. The CDR3 is made up of 15 amino acids. Between the trimmed V and J ends, which lost 4 bases and 5 bases, there was a span of 19 bases. This CDR3 is CASSLRGQGGDEQYF. The CDR3 region has the DNA TGTGCCAGCAGCCTGCGGGGGCAGGGAGGGGACGAGCAGTACTTC.

This clone was seen only once. One junction end disagrees with the germline gene, perhaps due to a read error. The chain joins TRBV10-1 to TRBJ1-5; possibly TRBD1 for D (6 bases). The germline V gene encodes CDR1 WNHNN and CDR2 SYGVQD (reference sequence). The CDR3 covers 14 residues. CDR3 loop: CASREYTGNQPQHF. Here the CDR3 DNA reads TGCGCCAGCAGAGAGTACACAGGGAATCAGCCCCAGCATTTT.

V and J are TRBV5-1 and TRBJ2-7; a possible D gene is TRBD2 (5 bases). V was shortened by 4 bases and J by 3 bases, with 8 bases between the two germline ends. Germline CDR1 SGHRS, CDR2 YFSETQ. The CDR3 covers 12 residues. The CDR3 loop reads CASSTDFYEQYF. The CDR3 nucleotides are TGCGCCAGCAGCACGGACTTCTACGAGCAGTACTTC.

This clone was observed once. The rearrangement uses TRBV2 and TRBJ2-2; no clear D. CDR1 SNHLY and CDR2 FYNNEI come from the germline V gene. CDR3 length: 15 amino acids. V lost 2 bases and J lost 2, with 9 bases in between. As DNA, the CDR3 is TGTGCCAGCAGTGAAATTGAGACTAACACCGGGGAGCTGTTTTTT. Protein sequence: CASSEIETNTGELFF.

The V call is TRBV27, the J call TRBJ1-1; D ambiguous. V was cut by 3 bases and J by 2 bases, with 13 bases left in between. The CDR3 loop spans 15 amino acids. Germline values: CDR1 MNHEY, CDR2 SMNVEV (reference sequence). CDR3 coding DNA: TGTGCCAGCAGTTTGGACCCCCTGGCAAACACTGAAGCTTTCTTT. Translating it yields CASSLDPLANTEAFF.

This clone has a single count. The V call is TRBV9, the J call TRBJ2-1; TRBD2 matches at 15 bases. With V trimmed by 3 bases and J by 2 bases, 3 bases remained unmatched. CDR3 size: 17 residues. Germline CDR1 is SGDLS and CDR2 is YYNGEE. CDR3 sequence: CASSAGLAGGTYNEQFF. CDR3 DNA sequence: TGTGCCAGCAGCGCAGGACTAGCGGGAGGGACCTACAATGAGCAGTTCTTC.

This clone was detected only once. Other DNA variants within this sample encode the same CDR3. The rearrangement uses TRBV9 and TRBJ2-7; 7 nucleotides align to TRBD2. With 3 bases clipped from V and 2 bases from J, the junction kept 5 bases outside the gene matches. This CDR3 has 14 amino acids. Germline-derived CDR1 and CDR2 are SGDLS and YYNGEE. In DNA form, the CDR3 reads TGTGCCAGCAGCGCCCCCGGGACTACCTACGAGCAGTACTTC. Encoded protein: CASSAPGTTYEQYF.

V usage is TRBV30 and J usage is TRBJ1-5; no clear D. V lost 2 bases and J 7 bases, leaving 12 bases between the germline ends. The CDR3 loop spans 13 amino acids. Germline V gene lookup returns CDR1 GTSNPN and CDR2 SVGIG (reference sequence). Here the CDR3 DNA reads TGTGCCTGGAGTCGAGGAGTAGGGCAGCCCCAGCATTTT. This encodes CAWSRGVGQPQHF.

A remark on this clone: The sample has other DNA sequences that encode this CDR3 too. This rearrangement joins TRBV14 to TRBJ2-1, with D perhaps being TRBD1 or TRBD2 (5 bases each). The CDR3 loop spans 16 amino acids. Trimming pared 3 bases from V and 3 bases from J, leaving 15 bases between. In germline, CDR1 is SGHDN, CDR2 FVKESK. The CDR3 nucleotides read TGTGCCAGCAGCCATGGGACCGATCAGATCTACAATGAGCAGTTCTTC. Residues: CASSHGTDQIYNEQFF.

The chain employs TRBV15 and TRBJ2-7; 9 positions match TRBD1. CDR3 size: 15 residues. V dropped 1 base and J dropped 6; count of bases not matched to a gene: 7. Germline-derived CDR1 and CDR2 are LNHNV and YYDKDF (reference sequence). CDR3 nucleotide sequence: TGTGCCACCAGCAGAGGGGACAGGGCGTTGGCCGAGCAGTACTTC. This translates into CATSRGDRALAEQYF.